The 3 T cell receptor beta chains reported below all come from one sample, sequenced in a study of blood T cells in healthy people across ages (dated by TCRdb to about 2015). The library was obtained by 5' RACE. Sequenced using an Illumina HiSeq 2500. A second PCR of roughly 7 to 11 cycles was performed with a sample-barcoded 5' primer and a J-beta primer mix. TCRdb ran its own pipeline on the public reads, namely fastp trimming at Q25 and MiXCR clone calling, and kept in-frame beta chains. Each CDR3 protein appears once, grouped with its most common genes and DNA. In all, the sample holds around 900,000 distinct CDR3 sequences, and more than 25% of those were seen once. Roughly 17% of the sample belongs to the ten largest clones. The sequencing input was blood. The receptors originated from a woman over 75 in good health.

This clonotype was counted a few times. The chain couples TRBV12-3 or TRBV12-4 to TRBJ1-1, with TRBD1 matching over 8 bases. The CDR3 length is 15 residues. J gave up 1 base and V 7 bases, and 8 bases lay outside the gene matches. In DNA, the CDR3 is TGTGCCAGCACCCCCCCCGGGACAGGGAACACTGAAGCTTTCTTT. Its protein is CASTPPGTGNTEAFF.

This clonotype was detected only a few times. This chain uses TRBV6-2 or TRBV6-3 with TRBJ2-2; D gene unclear. This CDR3 spans 15 amino acids. With 2 bases removed from V and 6 bases from J, the gap between germline ends came to 13 bases. The V gene's germline CDR1 is MNHEY and CDR2 SVGEGT. The CDR3 bases are TGTGCCAGCAGTTACGTCCAGTTTTCGGCCGGGGAGCTGTTTTTT. It is translated as CASSYVQFSAGELFF.

This clonotype came up a few times. V usage is TRBV5-1 and J usage is TRBJ1-3; unclear D gene. In germline, CDR1 is SGHRS, CDR2 YFSETQ. The length of the CDR3 is 12 residues. The V end lost 7 bases, the J end lost 0 bases, and 5 bases lay between the germline ends. For the CDR3, the DNA is TGCGCCAGCTCGGACTCTGGAAACACCATATATTTT. Its protein is CASSDSGNTIYF.